This T cell receptor beta chain was obtained from a study of immune evolution from preneoplasia to lung adenocarcinoma. On this clone: Antigen unknown.

The CDR3 is made up of 15 amino acids. Deletions cut 0 bases from V and 3 bases from J, with 13 bases between. In germline, CDR1 is SGHRS, CDR2 YFSETQ. Only in-frame clones appear in the TCRdb table, and some are missing; sequencing was by immunoSEQ multiplex PCR. The sample contains around 5,700 clones, 75% to 80% of which appear only once. Findings of the study overall: From normal lung to invasive adenocarcinoma, top clone frequencies appeared to decrease.

Between the mid-2010s and the late 2010s, patients underwent resection in Japan or China. Each case's diagnosis was confirmed by two pathologists on H&E. This clonotype was sampled from a donor aged 70 or older with lung adenocarcinoma. The sequenced material came from FFPE lung adenocarcinoma in situ tissue. The chain is built from TRBV5-1 and TRBJ2-7, with D tentatively TRBD1 or TRBD2 (5 bases each). The DNA for the CDR3 is TGCGCCAGCAGCTTGGTGGGGACCTCCATCTACGAGCAGTACTTC. It translates to CASSLVGTSIYEQYF.